Below, one TCR beta chain is given with its context. The data originate from a study of blood T cell repertoires in COVID-19. Study-level information: From the United States, Italy and Spain came samples of acute and convalescent COVID-19. T cells, B-cell-depleted T cells, or PBMCs supplied cDNA or gDNA.

The CDR3 is made up of 11 amino acids. Trimming stripped 2 bases from V and 5 bases from J, with 3 bases between. CDR1 is MNHEY and CDR2 is SVGAGI in the germline V gene. Only in-frame clones appear in the TCRdb table, and some are missing; sequencing was by immunoSEQ multiplex PCR. The sample carries around 250,000 clones, over 75% recorded once. The chain employs TRBV6-5 and TRBJ2-5; no firm D call. The TCR comes from a man aged 45 to 65 with active or convalescent COVID-19. The sequencing input was peripheral blood. The CDR3 bases are TGTGCCAGCAGTTACCTGGAGACCCAGTACTTC. Its translation: CASSYLETQYF.